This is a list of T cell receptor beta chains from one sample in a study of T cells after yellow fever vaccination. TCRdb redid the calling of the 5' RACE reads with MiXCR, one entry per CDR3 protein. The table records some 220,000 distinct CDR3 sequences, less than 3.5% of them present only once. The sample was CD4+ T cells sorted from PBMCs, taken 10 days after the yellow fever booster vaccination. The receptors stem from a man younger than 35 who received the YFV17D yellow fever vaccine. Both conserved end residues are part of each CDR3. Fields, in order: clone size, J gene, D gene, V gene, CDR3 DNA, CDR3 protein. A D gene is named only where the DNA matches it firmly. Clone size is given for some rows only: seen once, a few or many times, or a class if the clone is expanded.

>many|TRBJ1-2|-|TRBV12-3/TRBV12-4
TGTGCCAGCAGGGGATACCCGTCTATCTTCGGCTACACCTTC
CASRGYPSIFGYTF
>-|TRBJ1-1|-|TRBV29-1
TGCAGCGTTTTTAAGCCGCTGAACACTGAAGCTTTCTTT
CSVFKPLNTEAFF
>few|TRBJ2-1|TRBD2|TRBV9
TGTGCCAGCAGCAGGACTAGCGGGGGGGCCTACAATGAGCAGTTCTTC
CASSRTSGGAYNEQFF
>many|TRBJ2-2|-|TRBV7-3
TGTGCCAGCAGCCCAAGCATAAACACCGGGGAGCTGTTTTTT
CASSPSINTGELFF
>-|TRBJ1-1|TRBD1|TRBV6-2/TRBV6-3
TGTGCCAGCAGCCGACCGGGACAGGGGAACACTGAAGCTTTCTTT
CASSRPGQGNTEAFF
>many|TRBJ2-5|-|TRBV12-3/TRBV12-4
TGTGCCACCGGGACGGGCCAAGAGACCCAGTACTTC
CATGTGQETQYF
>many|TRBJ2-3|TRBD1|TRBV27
TGTGCCAGCAGCACCCCGACAGGGCGCCCTAACACAGATACGCAGTATTTT
CASSTPTGRPNTDTQYF
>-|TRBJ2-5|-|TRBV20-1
TGCAGTGCTAGAGATCCCCTAGTGGGGGCGGGTGAGACCCAGTACTTC
CSARDPLVGAGETQYF
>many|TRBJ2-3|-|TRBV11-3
TGTGCCAGCAGCTTAGACAGTTACACAGATACGCAGTATTTT
CASSLDSYTDTQYF
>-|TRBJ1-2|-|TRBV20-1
TGCAGTGCTAGGGTGGCCTCCTATGGCTACACCTTC
CSARVASYGYTF
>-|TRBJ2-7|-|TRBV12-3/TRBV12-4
TGTGCCAGCAGTTTAGGAATGTACGAGCAGTACTTC
CASSLGMYEQYF
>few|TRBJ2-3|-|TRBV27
TGTGCCAGCAACGGGCGGGGAACGTTAGATACGCAGTATTTT
CASNGRGTLDTQYF
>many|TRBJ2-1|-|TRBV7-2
TGTGCCAGCAGCTTAATGGGGGTTGGGGATGAGCAGTTCTTC
CASSLMGVGDEQFF
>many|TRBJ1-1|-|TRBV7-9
TGTGCCAGCAGCTTAGAAAACAGGGAAGCTTTCTTT
CASSLENREAFF
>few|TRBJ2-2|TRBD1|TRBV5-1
TGCGCCACCAGACAGGGGGAAACCGGGGAGCTGTTTTTT
CATRQGETGELFF
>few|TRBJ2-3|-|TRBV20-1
TGCAGTGCTAGAGATCCTAGACAGGGCACAGATACGCAGTATTTT
CSARDPRQGTDTQYF
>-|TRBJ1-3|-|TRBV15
TGTGCCACCAGCAGAGACCGTGGAAACACCATATATTTT
CATSRDRGNTIYF
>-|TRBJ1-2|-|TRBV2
TGTGCCAGCAGTGCAGAAGGTTGGGATGGCTACACCTTC
CASSAEGWDGYTF
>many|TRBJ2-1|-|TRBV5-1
TGCGCCAGCAGCCCTGACAGGCATGAGCAGTTCTTC
CASSPDRHEQFF
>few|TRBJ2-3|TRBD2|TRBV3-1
TGTGCCAGCAGCCCCCGACTAGCGGGGGCTCTAAGCACAGATACGCAGTATTTT
CASSPRLAGALSTDTQYF
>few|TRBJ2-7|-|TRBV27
TGTGCCAGCAGTCGACGGTTAGACTACGAGCAGTACTTC
CASSRRLDYEQYF
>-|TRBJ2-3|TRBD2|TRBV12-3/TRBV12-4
TGTGCCAGCAGTTCACTCCAGCGGGGGGGTGATACGCAGTATTTT
CASSSLQRGGDTQYF
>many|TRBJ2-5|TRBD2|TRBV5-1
TGCGCCAGCAGCGGACTAGCGGGGGCGTACTTC
CASSGLAGAYF